The 26 T cell receptor beta chains reported below all come from one sample, sequenced in a study of glioma-infiltrating T cells listed by TCRdb under 2016. Instrument on record: Illumina MiSeq. TCR alpha and beta CDR3 regions were amplified with the iRepertoire nested amplicon-rescue multiplex PCR (arm-PCR) platform from RNA. The raw public reads went through TCRdb reprocessing: fastp at Q25, MiXCR clone calling, in-frame beta chains kept. Rows are unified per CDR3 protein, each entry keeping the most common DNA and genes. The sample table records about 110,000 distinct CDR3 sequences; under 30% of these occur just once. The top ten clonotypes cover around a third of the sample. Material: glioma tissue, nonneoplastic brain tissue, or PBMCs (not recorded which). The receptor source for this set is a human donor with low-grade glioma or glioblastoma, undergoing nonglioma brain surgery, or in good health (not recorded which).

This clonotype was observed many times. The chain combines TRBV5-5 with TRBJ1-5; possible D gene TRBD1, 5 bases. Germline CDR1 SGHKS, CDR2 YYEKEE (reference sequence). The CDR3 contains 14 residues. With 0 bases removed from V and 5 bases from J, the gap between germline ends came to 9 bases. Written as DNA, the CDR3 is TGTGCCAGCAGCTTGGGGGCGACAGATCAGCCCCAGCATTTT. The encoded protein is CASSLGATDQPQHF.

This clonotype was seen many times. Written as DNA, the CDR3 is TGCAGCGTTGAAGATCTCCAGGGCCACGAGCAGTACTTC. Amino acid sequence: CSVEDLQGHEQYF. The V gene is TRBV29-1, the J gene TRBJ2-7; tentative D call: TRBD1 (5 bases). Trimming stripped 0 bases from V and 5 bases from J, with 11 bases between. The CDR3 is 13 residues long. In germline, CDR1 is SQVTM, CDR2 ANQGSEA.

Ten or more counts support this clonotype. The gene calls are TRBV5-1 and TRBJ1-1; no reliable D call. Germline V gene sequence: CDR1 SGHRS, CDR2 YFSETQ. V lost 2 bases and J 3 bases, leaving 11 bases between the germline ends. The CDR3 covers 14 residues. The CDR3 here is CASSLQPGDTEAFF. CDR3 in DNA: TGCGCCAGCAGCTTACAACCTGGGGACACTGAAGCTTTCTTT.

This clonotype was seen many times. The chain recombines TRBV20-1 with TRBJ1-3; D is ambiguous. V lost 3 bases, J lost 0 bases, and 21 bases lay in between. This CDR3 comprises 18 residues. CDR1 and CDR2 (germline): DFQATT, SNEGSKA (reference sequence). CDR3 nucleotide sequence: TGCAGTGCTAGCGAATTCCCGTTAATCGGCATCTCTGGAAACACCATATATTTT. Protein: CSASEFPLIGISGNTIYF.

The table lists this clonotype with many counts. The chain is built from TRBV7-9 and TRBJ2-7, with no clear D. V lost 1 base and J lost 0, with 10 bases in between. The CDR3 has 15 residues. Germline assignment: CDR1 SEHNR and CDR2 FQNEAQ (reference sequence). CDR3 sequence reads: CASSLDGPISYEQYF. The CDR3, as DNA: TGTGCCAGCAGCTTAGACGGGCCTATCTCCTACGAGCAGTACTTC.

This clonotype has just a few counts. The chain employs TRBV4-1 and TRBJ2-3; TRBD2 matches 8 bases. This CDR3 has 17 amino acids. Per the germline V gene, CDR1 is MGHRA and CDR2 is YSYEKL. Germline trimming cut 0 bases from V and 0 bases from J; bases unmatched to any gene: 5. The chain's CDR3 is CASSQEASGGSTDTQYF. CDR3 nucleotide sequence: TGCGCCAGCAGCCAAGAAGCCAGCGGGGGAAGCACAGATACGCAGTATTTT.

The table lists this clonotype with many counts. The gene calls are TRBV6-5 and TRBJ2-7, with unresolved D. Trimming removed 4 bases from V and 0 bases from J, with 13 bases in between. CDR3 size: 15 residues. Germline loops: CDR1 MNHEY, CDR2 SVGAGI. The CDR3 region is CASSFSTQSSYEQYF. DNA of the CDR3: TGTGCCAGCAGTTTCTCGACACAAAGCTCCTACGAGCAGTACTTC.

This clonotype has ten or more counts. The chain carries TRBV6-2 or TRBV6-3 and TRBJ1-1, with D possibly TRBD1 on 6 matching bases. The CDR3 length is 16 residues. Trimming pared 5 bases from V and 6 bases from J, leaving 22 bases between. Germline loops: CDR1 MNHEY, CDR2 SVGEGT. The CDR3 loop reads CASSPFGAGEEAEAFF. The CDR3, as DNA: TGTGCCAGCAGTCCCTTCGGGGCAGGGGAGGAAGCTGAAGCTTTCTTT.

The table lists this clonotype with a few counts. The genes are TRBV9 and TRBJ1-1; D is perhaps TRBD1 (5 bases). The CDR3 totals 14 residues. The germline V and J ends were trimmed by 3 bases and 2 bases, with 11 bases remaining between them. Germline V gives CDR1 SGDLS, CDR2 YYNGEE. The chain's CDR3 is CASSGPGRNTEAFF. The CDR3 coding sequence is TGTGCCAGCAGCGGACCGGGACGTAACACTGAAGCTTTCTTT.

Ten or more counts support this clonotype. The chain uses TRBV18 and TRBJ2-7; 12 positions match TRBD2. The trim removed 3 bases at V and 1 base at J, leaving 1 base unmatched. Germline lookup yields CDR1 KGHSH and CDR2 LQKENI. This CDR3 contains 15 residues. CDR3 amino acids: CASSPGTSGSYEQYF. The CDR3 DNA reads as TGTGCCAGCTCACCCGGGACTAGCGGGTCCTACGAGCAGTACTTC.

CDR3: CASSQVLRAGTGELFF. DNA of the CDR3: TGCGCCAGCAGCCAAGTTCTGAGGGCGGGCACCGGGGAGCTGTTTTTT. The rearrangement links TRBV4-3 to TRBJ2-2; perhaps TRBD2 as D (5 bases). The CDR3 runs 16 residues. Germline CDR1 LGHNA, CDR2 YSLEER. The V gene lost 1 base and the J gene lost 4 bases, with 13 bases spanning the gap.

This clonotype was found many times. This chain joins TRBV7-9 and TRBJ2-1; the match to TRBD2 covers 11 bases. Germline V gene lookup returns CDR1 SEHNR and CDR2 FQNEAQ (reference sequence). The CDR3 runs 16 residues. J was trimmed by 5 bases and V by 2 bases; bases with no gene match: 5. The CDR3 reads CASSLRLAGRNNEQFF. The DNA for the CDR3 is TGTGCCAGCAGCTTACGACTAGCGGGAAGGAACAATGAGCAGTTCTTC.

Of note for this clonotype: A clone one base away is much larger, so this may be a read error. The chain employs TRBV19 and TRBJ1-1; D is perhaps TRBD1 (5 bases). The ends were cut back, 5 bases at V and 5 bases at J, with 15 bases in the middle. Germline CDR1 reads LNHDA; CDR2 reads SQIVND (reference sequence). CDR3 length: 14 residues. The CDR3 DNA reads TGTGCCAGTAGTCTCCAGGGAGATGGTACTGAAGCTTTCTTT. It codes for CASSLQGDGTEAFF. Together with reference TRBV19 and TRBJ1-1, the CDR3 gives the full variable domain: DGGITQSPKYLFRKEGQNVTLSCEQNLNHDAMYWYRQDPGQGLRLIYYSQIVNDFQKGDIAEGYSVSREKKESFPLTVTSAQKNPTAFYLCASSLQGDGTEAFFGQGTRLTVV.

This clonotype was counted at least ten times. The genes are TRBV25-1 and TRBJ2-4; 9 nucleotides match TRBD1. V was clipped by 10 bases and J by 2 bases; unmatched bases: 9. Germline CDR1 reads MGHDK; CDR2 reads SYGVNS. CDR3 length equals 15 residues. CDR3 sequence: CAIVQGAIPKNIQYF. The CDR3 coding sequence is TGTGCCATTGTACAGGGGGCGATCCCCAAAAACATTCAGTACTTC.

Of note for this clonotype: A much larger clone differs by one base, so this may be a read error. This sequence joins TRBV10-1 and TRBJ2-7, with D unclear. This CDR3 is built from 17 residues. With 0 bases removed from V and 5 bases from J, the gap between germline ends came to 20 bases. Germline loops: CDR1 WNHNN, CDR2 SYGVQD (reference sequence). CDR3 loop: CASSESKAGIEVHEQYF. The CDR3 coding sequence is TGCGCCAGCAGTGAGTCGAAAGCCGGAATAGAGGTCCACGAGCAGTACTTC.

This clonotype has a handful of counts. The chain uses TRBV4-3 and TRBJ2-3; D perhaps matches TRBD2 (6 bases). Germline CDR1 reads LGHNA; CDR2 reads YSLEER. The CDR3 totals 16 residues. Trimming removed 4 bases at V and 4 bases at J, with 18 bases between. The CDR3 protein is CASSPKDWDSSDTQYF. The CDR3, as DNA: TGCGCCAGCAGCCCTAAGGATTGGGACTCGTCAGATACGCAGTATTTT.

This clonotype has a count of ten or more. The chain combines TRBV20-1 with TRBJ2-3; 7 bases are a match to TRBD1. Germline CDR1 reads DFQATT; CDR2 reads SNEGSKA (reference sequence). The CDR3 is 19 amino acids. With V trimmed by 0 bases and J by 0 bases, 15 bases remained unmatched. CDR3: CSARDMGSRGRISTDTQYF. The CDR3 bases are TGCAGTGCTAGAGATATGGGATCAAGGGGGCGAATAAGCACAGATACGCAGTATTTT.

The gene calls are TRBV6-5 and TRBJ1-5, with D possibly being TRBD1 (6 bases). CDR1 is MNHEY, CDR2 SVGAGI, per germline. This CDR3 contains 15 residues. CDR3 nucleotides: TGTGTTAGCAGTTACGCCAGGGGTCACAATCAGCCCCAGCATTTT. Translation: CVSSYARGHNQPQHF.

Ten or more counts support this clonotype. The chain couples TRBV6-1 to TRBJ2-1; tentative D call: TRBD1 (6 bases). Trimming took off 0 bases at V and 3 bases at J, with 12 bases between the two ends. The CDR3 has 16 residues. Germline V CDR1 and CDR2: MNHNS, SASEGT. In DNA form, the CDR3 reads TGTGCCAGCAGTGAAGCCTCGGGACAACTCTACAATGAGCAGTTCTTC. This gives the protein CASSEASGQLYNEQFF.

This clonotype came up many times. The chain links TRBV6-1 to TRBJ2-1, with 12 nucleotides matching TRBD1. Germline V gene data show CDR1 as MNHNS and CDR2 as SASEGT. The CDR3 is made up of 15 amino acids. V dropped 6 bases and J dropped 5; count of bases not matched to a gene: 5. DNA for the CDR3: TGTGCCAGCAGCCGGGACAGGGGGCAAAACAATGAGCAGTTCTTC. Encoded protein: CASSRDRGQNNEQFF.

The table lists this clonotype with many counts. The V gene is TRBV4-1, the J gene TRBJ2-1, with TRBD2 matching 11 bases. Germline V gives CDR1 MGHRA, CDR2 YSYEKL. The CDR3 sequence is 13 residues long. J was trimmed by 6 bases and V by 8 bases; bases with no gene match: 3. The CDR3 here is CASFGLAGNEQFF. The CDR3 DNA follows: TGCGCCAGCTTCGGACTAGCGGGCAATGAGCAGTTCTTC.

This clonotype was observed once. The gene calls are TRBV20-1 and TRBJ2-3, with D possibly TRBD2 on 5 matching bases. The CDR3 consists of 15 residues. The ends were cut back, 4 bases at V and 2 bases at J, with 16 bases in the middle. Germline V lookup: CDR1 DFQATT, CDR2 SNEGSKA (reference sequence). The CDR3 loop is CSAKEEQTATDTQYF. CDR3 in DNA: TGCAGTGCTAAGGAGGAACAGACCGCCACAGATACGCAGTATTTT.

Regarding this clonotype: A much larger clone differs from this one at a single base, so this may be a read error. The CDR3 sequence is CASSLGTRGGEGVQFF. The CDR3 DNA reads as TGTGCCAGCAGCTTAGGGACAAGAGGGGGGGAGGGCGTGCAGTTCTTC. The V gene is TRBV7-2, the J gene TRBJ2-1; maybe TRBD2 (7 bases). The CDR3 extends over 16 amino acids. Per the germline V gene, CDR1 is SGHTA and CDR2 is FQGNSA. V was trimmed by 1 base and J by 12 bases, leaving 22 bases between them.

This clonotype was counted many times. The genes are TRBV20-1 and TRBJ2-1, with 9 bases identical to TRBD2. Trimming cost V 3 bases and J 9 bases; bases outside gene matches: 12. This CDR3 has 15 residues. Germline CDR1 and CDR2: DFQATT and SNEGSKA (reference sequence). The CDR3 sequence is CSARLSLAGAGEQFF. As DNA, the CDR3 is TGCAGTGCTAGGTTATCGTTAGCGGGAGCGGGTGAGCAGTTCTTC.

As concerns this clonotype: A much larger clone lies one base from this, so it may be a read error. The J gene is TRBJ2-1, the V gene TRBV6-4; 7 bases align to TRBD1. The germline V gene has CDR1 MRHNA and CDR2 SNTAGT. The CDR3 contains 13 residues. CDR3 in DNA: TGTGCCAGCAGTAGCCGGGACAGTAATGAGCAGCTCTTC. Translation: CASSSRDSNEQLF.

A single count supports this clonotype. A much larger clone is a single base away; this may be a read error. The genes are TRBV4-1 and TRBJ1-2, with D uncertain. The CDR3 length is 13 residues. Per the germline V gene, CDR1 is MGHRA and CDR2 is YSYEKL. The CDR3 loop reads CASSQDLAYGCTF. The CDR3, as DNA: TGCGCCAGCAGCCAAGACCTGGCCTATGGCTGCACCTTC.